This TCR beta chain was identified during a study of OX40 agonist ivuxolimab in advanced cancers. There are a few counts of this clone. Some clones are missing from TCRdb's copy, which holds only in-frame ones; the method was immunoSEQ multiplex PCR. Here the sample spans 35,000 to 40,000 clones, 78% being singletons. Germline V gene lookup returns CDR1 SEHNR and CDR2 FQNEAQ (reference sequence). This CDR3 region has 15 residues. The V end was cut by 1 base, the J end by 5 bases, with 14 bases between. The chain joins TRBV7-9 to TRBJ2-5; D unclear. The sample here was CD4+ or CD8+ T cells sorted from blood, taken in a trial of the OX40 agonist ivuxolimab. The TCR sequence derives from an adult with an advanced solid tumor such as melanoma, head and neck, liver or kidney cancer. DNA of the CDR3: TGTGCCAGCAGCTTAGGTACTCTGTCGTGGGAGACCCAGTACTTC. Its translation: CASSLGTLSWETQYF.